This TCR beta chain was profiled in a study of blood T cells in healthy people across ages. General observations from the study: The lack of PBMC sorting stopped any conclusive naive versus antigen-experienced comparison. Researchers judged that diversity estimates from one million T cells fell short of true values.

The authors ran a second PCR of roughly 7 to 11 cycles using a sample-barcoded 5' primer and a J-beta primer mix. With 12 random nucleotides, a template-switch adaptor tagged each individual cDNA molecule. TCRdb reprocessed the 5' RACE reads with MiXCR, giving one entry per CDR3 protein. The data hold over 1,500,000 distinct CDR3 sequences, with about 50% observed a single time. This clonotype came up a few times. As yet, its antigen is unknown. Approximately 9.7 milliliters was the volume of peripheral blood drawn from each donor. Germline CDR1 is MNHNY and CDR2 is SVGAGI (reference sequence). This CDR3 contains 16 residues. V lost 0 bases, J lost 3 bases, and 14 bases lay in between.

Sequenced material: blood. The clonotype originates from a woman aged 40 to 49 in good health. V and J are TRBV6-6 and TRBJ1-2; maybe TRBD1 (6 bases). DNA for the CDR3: TGTGCCAGCAGTTACTCCCCCAGGGGAACAGACTATGGCTACACCTTC. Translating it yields CASSYSPRGTDYGYTF.